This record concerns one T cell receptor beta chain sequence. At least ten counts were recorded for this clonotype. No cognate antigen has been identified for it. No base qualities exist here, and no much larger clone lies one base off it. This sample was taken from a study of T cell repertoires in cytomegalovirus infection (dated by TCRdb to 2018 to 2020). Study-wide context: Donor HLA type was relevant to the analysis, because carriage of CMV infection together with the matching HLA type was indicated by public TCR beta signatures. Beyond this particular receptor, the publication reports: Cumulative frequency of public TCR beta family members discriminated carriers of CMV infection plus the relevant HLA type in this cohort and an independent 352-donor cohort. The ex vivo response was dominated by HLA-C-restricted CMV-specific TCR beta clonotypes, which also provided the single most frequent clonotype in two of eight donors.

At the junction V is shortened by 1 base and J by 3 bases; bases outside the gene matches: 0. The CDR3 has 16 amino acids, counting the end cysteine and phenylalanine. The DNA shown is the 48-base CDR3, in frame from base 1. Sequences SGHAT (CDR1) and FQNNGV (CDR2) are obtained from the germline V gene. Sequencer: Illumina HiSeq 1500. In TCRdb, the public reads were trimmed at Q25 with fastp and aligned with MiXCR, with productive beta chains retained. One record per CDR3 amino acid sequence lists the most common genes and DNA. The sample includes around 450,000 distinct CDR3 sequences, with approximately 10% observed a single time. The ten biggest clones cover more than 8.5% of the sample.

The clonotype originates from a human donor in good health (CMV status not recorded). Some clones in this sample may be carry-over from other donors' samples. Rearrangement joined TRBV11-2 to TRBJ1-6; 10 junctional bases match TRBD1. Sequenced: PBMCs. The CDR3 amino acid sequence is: CASSLGTGGYNSPLHF. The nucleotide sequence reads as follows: TGTGCCAGCAGCTTAGGGACAGGGGGCTATAATTCACCCCTCCACTTT.